The 8 T cell receptor beta chains presented below share a single source sample, sequenced in a study of blood T cell repertoires in COVID-19. Profiled with immunoSEQ multiplex PCR; TCRdb holds only in-frame clones, not every one. The data contain about 410,000 clones, 90% of them singletons. Specimen: PBMCs or T cells enriched from blood (not recorded which). These receptors came from a man between 18 and 29 years old who had recovered from COVID-19.

The rearrangement joins TRBV12-3 or TRBV12-4 to TRBJ2-7; D gene ambiguous. V lost 3 bases and J lost 6, with 6 bases in between. The CDR3 spans 11 residues. DNA for the CDR3: TGTGCCAGCAGTTTCGGTCGCGAGCAGTACTTC. Translated, it gives CASSFGREQYF.

The genes are TRBV27 and TRBJ1-4, with 9 bases aligning to TRBD1. Germline CDR1 is MNHEY and CDR2 is SMNVEV (reference sequence). This CDR3 has 14 amino acids. The V and J ends lost 6 bases and 4 bases, in that order; junction bases with no gene match: 3. The CDR3 here is CASRRTGVNEKLFF. DNA of the CDR3: TGTGCCAGCAGGCGGACAGGGGTTAATGAAAAACTGTTTTTT.

The genes are TRBV28 and TRBJ2-1; 8 positions agree with TRBD2. Germline lookup yields CDR1 MDHEN and CDR2 SYDVKM. Trimming at V came to 6 bases and at J to 2 bases, leaving 9 bases not matched to a gene. The CDR3 is 16 residues long. CDR3 bases: TGTGCCAGCAGCACCCCTCGGGGGGGCCCCTACAATGAGCAGTTCTTC. It yields the protein CASSTPRGGPYNEQFF.

This clone was seen at least ten times. The chain has TRBV5-1 and TRBJ2-2; 11 bases agree with TRBD2. Germline CDR1 reads SGHRS; CDR2 reads YFSETQ. The CDR3 loop spans 16 amino acids. V lost 0 bases and J lost 5; bases outside the gene matches: 3. CDR3: CASSLVVAGGTGELFF. In DNA, the CDR3 is TGCGCCAGCAGCTTGGTCGTAGCGGGAGGGACCGGGGAGCTGTTTTTT.

This clone came up once. V and J are TRBV9 and TRBJ1-6; possible D gene TRBD1, 6 bases. V dropped 0 bases and J dropped 7 bases, with 17 bases sitting between them. This CDR3 is built from 17 residues. The V gene's germline CDR1 is SGDLS and CDR2 YYNGEE. The CDR3 bases are TGTGCCAGCAGCGTAGAGAACGCTAGGACAGCCAATTCACCCCTCCACTTT. It is translated as CASSVENARTANSPLHF.

The chain uses TRBV11-2 and TRBJ1-1; tentative D call: TRBD1 (5 bases). In germline, CDR1 is SGHAT, CDR2 FQNNGV. CDR3 length equals 12 residues. The V end was cut by 5 bases, the J end by 8 bases, with 12 bases between. This CDR3 is CASSLITGEAFF. DNA for the CDR3: TGTGCCAGCAGCCTAATTACAGGCGAAGCTTTCTTT.

As regards this clone: Other DNA sequences within the sample encode an identical CDR3. The chain links TRBV27 to TRBJ1-6, with 8 nucleotides matching TRBD1. V gave up 2 bases and J gave up 9 bases; unmatched junction bases: 3. Germline CDR1 MNHEY, CDR2 SMNVEV (reference sequence). The CDR3 is 14 residues long. The CDR3: CASSLADRGSPLHF. As DNA, the CDR3 is TGTGCCAGCAGTTTAGCCGACAGGGGTTCACCCCTCCACTTT.

The chain is built from TRBV9 and TRBJ2-7; 8 bases agree with TRBD1. V gave up 3 bases and J gave up 3 bases; unmatched junction bases: 5. The CDR3 consists of 14 residues. The germline V gene encodes CDR1 SGDLS and CDR2 YYNGEE. CDR3 nucleotide sequence: TGTGCCAGCAGCGAAGGGACAGGTGACTACGAGCAGTACTTC. Translated, it gives CASSEGTGDYEQYF.